The clone carrying this T cell receptor beta chain was picked up one time. Germline trimming cut 8 bases from V and 3 bases from J; bases unmatched to any gene: 14. Germline CDR1 is SNHLY and CDR2 is FYNNEI. The CDR3 is made up of 16 amino acids. Produced via immunoSEQ multiplex PCR; TCRdb's table is partial and in-frame only. Of 18,000 or so clones detected, 91% appear once; the ten largest clones hold approximately 1.4%. This specimen belongs to a study of monozygotic twins with cystic fibrosis. Sequenced: blood. The clonotype comes from a girl aged 2-15 years with cystic fibrosis. The chain joins TRBV2 to TRBJ2-7; TRBD1 matches 9 bases. The CDR3 DNA reads as TGTGCCAGCCGGGAACAGACAGGGGGTATTGGCTACGAGCAGTACTTC. Encoded protein: CASREQTGGIGYEQYF.